This is a list of T cell receptor beta chains from one sample in a study of CD8 T cells in Susac syndrome. One entry per CDR3 protein results from TCRdb running MiXCR on the immunoSEQ multiplex PCR reads. The data contain about 160,000 distinct CDR3 sequences, approximately 92% of them singletons. Sequenced sample: CD4+ T cells from PBMCs. The receptors stem from a human donor in good health. Each CDR3 is given with its conserved first and last residue. A D gene is named only where the DNA matches it firmly. Only part of the rows carry a size: once, few, many, or a class if the clone is expanded.

>TRBD1|15|TRBJ1-1|TRBV12-3/TRBV12-4|once
TGTGCCAGCAGACTATACAGGGGCGAGAACACTGAAGCTTTCTTT
CASRLYRGENTEAFF
>TRBD2|16|TRBJ2-4|TRBV5-4|.
TGTGCCAGCAGCTCGGGGGCGGGGGGGCCGGGAAACATTCAGTACTTC
CASSSGAGGPGNIQYF
>.|14|TRBJ2-6|TRBV18|few
TGTGCCAGCTCACCGGGGACTGGGGCCAACGTCCTGACTTTC
CASSPGTGANVLTF
>.|13|TRBJ2-7|TRBV12-3/TRBV12-4|.
TGTGCCAGCAGTTTCAAGGACAGCTACGAGCAGTACTTC
CASSFKDSYEQYF
>.|11|TRBJ1-4|TRBV20-1|.
TGCAGTGCTTCCCCTGTGGAAAAACTGTTTTTT
CSASPVEKLFF
>.|15|TRBJ2-1|TRBV7-2|.
TGTGCCAGCAGCTTATGGGGAGGAAGTACAGTGGAGCAGTTCTTC
CASSLWGGSTVEQFF
>TRBD2|14|TRBJ2-5|TRBV20-1|.
TGCAGTGCTAGGGGTGTAGCGGGGAAGGAGACCCAGTACTTC
CSARGVAGKETQYF
>TRBD1|14|TRBJ2-1|TRBV5-1|.
TGCGCCAGCAGCTTGCCACAGGGGAACAATGAGCAGTTCTTC
CASSLPQGNNEQFF
>.|12|TRBJ2-2|TRBV29-1|.
TGCAGCGTTGAGGGGAAAACCGGGGAGCTGTTTTTT
CSVEGKTGELFF
>TRBD1|13|TRBJ2-5|TRBV20-1|.
TGCAGTGCCAAAGGACAGGTCCAAGAGACCCAGTACTTC
CSAKGQVQETQYF
>.|12|TRBJ1-1|TRBV28|once
TGTGCCAGCAGTTTATCCCACACTGAAGCTTTCTTT
CASSLSHTEAFF
>.|12|TRBJ1-3|TRBV9|.
TGTGCCAGCAGCGTACCAGGAAACACCATATATTTT
CASSVPGNTIYF
>.|14|TRBJ1-2|TRBV7-2|.
TGTGCCAGCAGCTTAGCGAAGGGCGACTATGGCTACACCTTC
CASSLAKGDYGYTF
>.|16|TRBJ2-2|TRBV9|.
TGTGCCAGCAGCGTAGGTGCCAGGGTAGACACCGGGGAGCTGTTTTTT
CASSVGARVDTGELFF
>TRBD1|14|TRBJ1-4|TRBV6-1|.
TGTGCCCTGGAAGGAGGGACAGTACGAGAAAAACTGTTTTTT
CALEGGTVREKLFF
>.|17|TRBJ1-1|TRBV9|.
TGTGCCAGCAGCGTTCGCGTGACTTTAGTGGGACCGGGTGAAGCTTTCTTT
CASSVRVTLVGPGEAFF
>.|16|TRBJ1-4|TRBV5-1|.
TGCGCCAGCAGCTGGGGACCCACCGGGGGCAATGAAAAACTGTTTTTT
CASSWGPTGGNEKLFF
>TRBD2|14|TRBJ2-5|TRBV25-1|.
TGTGCCAGCAGTGTAGCTAGCGGGGAAGAGACCCAGTACTTC
CASSVASGEETQYF
>.|14|TRBJ1-1|TRBV9|.
TGTGCCAGCAGCGCGAATCAGGGGATTACTGAAGCTTTCTTT
CASSANQGITEAFF
>TRBD2|14|TRBJ2-1|TRBV3-1|.
TGTGCCAGCAGCCAATTGACTAGCGGGTATGAGCAGTTCTTC
CASSQLTSGYEQFF
>TRBD1|18|TRBJ2-3|TRBV9|.
TGTGCCAGCAGCGTAGCTACTAGACAGGGGGTTTATCCAGATACGCAGTATTTT
CASSVATRQGVYPDTQYF
>.|11|TRBJ2-5|TRBV10-3|.
TGTGCCATCCGACTGGGAGAGACCCAGTACTTC
CAIRLGETQYF
>.|16|TRBJ1-5|TRBV4-1|once
TGCGCCAGCAGCCAAGACGGCGAGGGGAAATATCAGCCCCAGCATTTT
CASSQDGEGKYQPQHF
>TRBD1|16|TRBJ1-5|TRBV18|.
TGTGCCAGCTCACCAGCAGGGACAGGCCTTAATCAGCCCCAGCATTTT
CASSPAGTGLNQPQHF
>.|11|TRBJ1-2|TRBV7-2|.
TGTGCCAGCAGCTCCAGGGACGGCTACACCTTC
CASSSRDGYTF
>TRBD1|13|TRBJ2-7|TRBV7-8|.
TGTGCCAGCAGCATTAGACAGGGCTACGAGCAGTACTTC
CASSIRQGYEQYF
>.|16|TRBJ1-2|TRBV5-1|.
TGCGCCAGCAGCTTGGAATTTGCAGGACTGAACTATGGCTACACCTTC
CASSLEFAGLNYGYTF
>.|15|TRBJ1-6|TRBV7-2|.
TGTGCCAGCAGCCCCCTGGGTCTGACTAATTCACCCCTCCACTTT
CASSPLGLTNSPLHF
>.|14|TRBJ1-1|TRBV7-8|.
TGTGCCAGCAGCTTAGCTAGGGGGGGAACTGAAGCTTTCTTT
CASSLARGGTEAFF
>.|16|TRBJ1-1|TRBV3-1|.
TGTGCCAGCAGCCCAATAGCGGGGGTAGAGAACACTGAAGCTTTCTTT
CASSPIAGVENTEAFF
>TRBD1|12|TRBJ1-2|TRBV29-1|.
TGCAGCGTGAGACAGGGGTCCTATGGCTACACCTTC
CSVRQGSYGYTF
>.|14|TRBJ2-2|TRBV25-1|.
TGTGCCAGCAGCAAAGCCGGGACCACCGGGGAGCTGTTTTTT
CASSKAGTTGELFF
>TRBD2|16|TRBJ2-5|TRBV5-4|.
TGTGCCAGCAGCCAGGGACTAGCGGGTCCCGAGGAGACCCAGTACTTC
CASSQGLAGPEETQYF
>.|11|TRBJ2-2|TRBV29-1|.
TGCAGTGGGGGAGGAGCCGGGGAGCTGTTTTTT
CSGGGAGELFF
>TRBD1|18|TRBJ1-1|TRBV2|.
TGTGCCAGCAGTGAGAAGAGGGGACAGCCTGGGGTGAACACTGAAGCTTTCTTT
CASSEKRGQPGVNTEAFF
>TRBD2|21|TRBJ2-3|TRBV4-2|.
TGTGCCAGCAGCCACATACGAACCGGGACTAGCTTCCCTGGTGCCACAGATACGCAGTATTTT
CASSHIRTGTSFPGATDTQYF
>.|11|TRBJ1-2|TRBV29-1|.
TGCAGCGTTGTGGACGGAAGAGGCTACACCTTC
CSVVDGRGYTF
>TRBD1|18|TRBJ1-6|TRBV5-4|.
TGTGCCAGCAGCTACCGGGCAGGGGGGAGTTTCGGTAATTCACCCCTCCACTTT
CASSYRAGGSFGNSPLHF
>TRBD1|15|TRBJ1-5|TRBV6-1|.
TGTGCCAGCAGGGTAGGGGGCCCAGGGGGTCAGCCCCAGCATTTT
CASRVGGPGGQPQHF
>.|13|TRBJ2-1|TRBV6-2/TRBV6-3|.
TGTGCCAGCACCCTGAACCCCCGCGATGAGCAGTTCTTC
CASTLNPRDEQFF